These T cell receptor beta chains were read from a single sample in a study of T cells in Graves' hyperthyroidism and ophthalmopathy. TCRdb passed the multiplex PCR reads through MiXCR, listing each CDR3 protein once. The table records under 700,000 distinct CDR3 sequences, under 60% of them present only once. Material for sequencing was peripheral blood or thyroid tissue (not recorded which). The receptors originated from a woman aged 18-35 years with Graves' hyperthyroidism. Both conserved end residues are part of each CDR3. Each record gives: D gene, J gene, clone size, V gene, CDR3 protein, CDR3 DNA. A D gene is named only where the DNA matches it firmly. Only part of the rows carry a size: once, few, many, or a class if the clone is expanded.

d_gene: -; j_gene: TRBJ1-1; abundance: many; v_gene: TRBV2; CDR3aa: CASSGYTEAFF; CDR3nt: TGTGCCAGCAGTGGATACACTGAAGCTTTCTTT
d_gene: -; j_gene: TRBJ1-5; abundance: -; v_gene: TRBV10-3; CDR3aa: CAISWQGRALSNQPQHF; CDR3nt: TGTGCCATCAGTTGGCAGGGGAGGGCCCTTAGCAATCAGCCCCAGCATTTT
d_gene: -; j_gene: TRBJ1-5; abundance: many; v_gene: TRBV2; CDR3aa: CASSDAGGNQPQHF; CDR3nt: TGTGCCAGCAGTGACGCAGGGGGCAATCAGCCCCAGCATTTT
d_gene: -; j_gene: TRBJ1-2; abundance: many; v_gene: TRBV7-8; CDR3aa: CASSLDRTLGYTF; CDR3nt: TGTGCCAGCAGCTTAGATCGGACGCTCGGCTACACCTTC
d_gene: -; j_gene: TRBJ2-5; abundance: many; v_gene: TRBV12-3/TRBV12-4; CDR3aa: CASSSPGRTQYF; CDR3nt: TGTGCCAGCAGTTCGCCCGGTAGGACCCAGTACTTC
d_gene: -; j_gene: TRBJ1-3; abundance: -; v_gene: TRBV6-5; CDR3aa: CASVARARVSGNTIYF; CDR3nt: TGTGCCAGCGTTGCCCGCGCCAGGGTCTCTGGAAACACCATATATTTT
d_gene: -; j_gene: TRBJ1-1; abundance: -; v_gene: TRBV15; CDR3aa: CATSSALSRGTEAFF; CDR3nt: TGTGCCACCAGCAGTGCCCTTTCCCGGGGGACTGAAGCTTTCTTT
d_gene: -; j_gene: TRBJ1-1; abundance: -; v_gene: TRBV9; CDR3aa: CASSVESRPNTEAFF; CDR3nt: TGTGCCAGCAGCGTAGAGTCAAGACCGAACACTGAAGCTTTCTTT
d_gene: TRBD2; j_gene: TRBJ2-5; abundance: -; v_gene: TRBV20-1; CDR3aa: CSARVIAGGLPWETQYF; CDR3nt: TGCAGTGCTAGAGTTATAGCGGGAGGTCTCCCTTGGGAGACCCAGTACTTC
d_gene: -; j_gene: TRBJ2-2; abundance: many; v_gene: TRBV5-1; CDR3aa: CASSWRAWTGELFF; CDR3nt: TGCGCCAGCAGCTGGAGGGCCTGGACCGGGGAGCTGTTTTTT
d_gene: -; j_gene: TRBJ1-1; abundance: few; v_gene: TRBV20-1; CDR3aa: CSAPLAGLEAFF; CDR3nt: TGCAGTGCTCCCCTAGCGGGGTTGGAAGCTTTCTTT
d_gene: -; j_gene: TRBJ1-1; abundance: -; v_gene: TRBV7-9; CDR3aa: CASSLWGANRTEAFF; CDR3nt: TGTGCCAGCAGCTTATGGGGGGCTAACCGAACTGAAGCTTTCTTT
d_gene: TRBD1; j_gene: TRBJ2-7; abundance: -; v_gene: TRBV29-1; CDR3aa: CSVPGTGNDEQYF; CDR3nt: TGCAGCGTGCCCGGGACAGGGAACGACGAGCAGTACTTC
d_gene: TRBD1; j_gene: TRBJ2-7; abundance: -; v_gene: TRBV2; CDR3aa: CASSLERTGNRYEQYF; CDR3nt: TGTGCCAGCAGCTTGGAAAGGACAGGGAATCGCTACGAGCAGTACTTC
d_gene: -; j_gene: TRBJ2-2; abundance: many; v_gene: TRBV2; CDR3aa: CASRTDFGELFF; CDR3nt: TGTGCCAGCAGGACCGACTTCGGGGAGCTGTTTTTT